The 5 T cell receptor beta chains listed next were all sequenced from one sample in a study of T cell repertoires in cytomegalovirus infection. TCRdb reprocessed the reads with MiXCR, giving one entry per CDR3 protein. The data hold 65,000 to 90,000 distinct CDR3 sequences, with roughly 3.5% observed a single time. The sequencing sample was made of PBMCs. The receptors were sampled from a human donor in good health (CMV status not recorded). Some clones in this sample may be carry-over from other donors' samples.

This clonotype was seen at least ten times. The chain couples TRBV3-1 to TRBJ2-1; TRBD2 matches at 7 bases. Germline loops: CDR1 LGHDT, CDR2 YNNKEL (reference sequence). With V trimmed by 4 bases and J by 2 bases, 8 bases remained unmatched. The CDR3 is 16 amino acids. CDR3 coding DNA: TGTGCCAGCAGCCGGCAAACCGGGGGGACCTACAATGAGCAGTTCTTC. Residues: CASSRQTGGTYNEQFF.

The table lists this clonotype with many counts. The chain uses TRBV7-8 and TRBJ2-7, with 12 bases that match TRBD2. Germline CDR1 and CDR2: SGHVS and FQNEAQ. The CDR3 is 16 residues long. The J segment lost 5 bases and the V segment lost 5 bases, leaving 10 bases of the junction unmatched. The CDR3, as DNA: TGTGCCAGCAGCCACCTGACTAGCGGGAGTAGGGACGAGCAGTACTTC. Its protein product is CASSHLTSGSRDEQYF.

The J gene is TRBJ2-5, the V gene TRBV7-2, with D unclear. V was shortened by 1 base and J by 1 base, with 10 bases between the two germline ends. Germline values: CDR1 SGHTA, CDR2 FQGNSA. The CDR3 covers 15 residues. The CDR3 nucleotides are TGTGCCAGCAGCTTAGGTCGGGTTACCCAAGAGACCCAGTACTTC. It translates to CASSLGRVTQETQYF.

The table lists this clonotype with many counts. The V call is TRBV28, the J call TRBJ1-5; no clear D. The germline gives CDR1 MDHEN, CDR2 SYDVKM. V was clipped by 8 bases and J by 4 bases, with 9 bases between them. The CDR3 runs 12 residues. CDR3 loop: CASFRLNQPQHF. The CDR3 coding sequence is TGTGCCAGCTTCCGATTGAATCAGCCCCAGCATTTT.

This clonotype was picked up many times. The CDR3 DNA reads as TGTGCCACCAGCATGGAAGGGAAGGTAACCTATGGCTACACCTTC. Protein sequence: CATSMEGKVTYGYTF. The chain employs TRBV15 and TRBJ1-2; D gene unclear. The CDR3 length is 15 residues. Trimming removed 4 bases from V and 4 bases from J, with 16 bases in between. Per germline, CDR1 LNHNV and CDR2 YYDKDF (reference sequence).